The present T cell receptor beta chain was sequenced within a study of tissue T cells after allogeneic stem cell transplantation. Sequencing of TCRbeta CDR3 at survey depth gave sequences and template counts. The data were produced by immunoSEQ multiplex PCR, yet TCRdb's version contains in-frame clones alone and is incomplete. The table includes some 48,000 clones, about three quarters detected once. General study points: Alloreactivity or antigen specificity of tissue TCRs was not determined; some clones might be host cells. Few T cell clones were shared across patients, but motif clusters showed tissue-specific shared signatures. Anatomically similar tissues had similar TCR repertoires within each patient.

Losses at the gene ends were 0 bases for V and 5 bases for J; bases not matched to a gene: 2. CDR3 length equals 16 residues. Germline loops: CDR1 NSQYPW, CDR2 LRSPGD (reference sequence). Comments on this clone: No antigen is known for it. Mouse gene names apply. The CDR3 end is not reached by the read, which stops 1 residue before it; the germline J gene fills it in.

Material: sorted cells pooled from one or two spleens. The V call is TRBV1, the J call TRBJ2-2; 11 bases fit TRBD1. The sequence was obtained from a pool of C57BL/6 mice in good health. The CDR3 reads CTCSADGTGGTGQLYF. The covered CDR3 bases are TGCACCTGCAGTGCAGATGGGACAGGGGGGACCGGGCAGCTCTAC.